The rows below give T cell receptor beta chains drawn from one sample of a study of T cells in Graves' hyperthyroidism and ophthalmopathy. TCRdb analysed the multiplex PCR reads with MiXCR anew, one entry per CDR3 protein. The sample yields fewer than 700,000 distinct CDR3 sequences, around 15% seen once. The specimen was blood. The receptors shown here come from a woman in her 30s with Graves' hyperthyroidism. The CDR3 runs from the conserved cysteine through the conserved F or W. Each record gives: V gene, CDR3 protein.

TRBV6-2/TRBV6-3,CASKVFGLVPYEQYF
TRBV25-1,CASVTHRGLNTEAFF
TRBV5-4,CASSFLRLERSGNEQYF
TRBV28,CASSSDRAHYF
TRBV12-3/TRBV12-4,CASSFDILEETQYF
TRBV19,CASSSGRDYQPQHF
TRBV20-1,CSADLQEGPYEQYF
TRBV3-1,CASSQEELKRGPKAQHF
TRBV30,CAWSAQRDTEAFF
TRBV29-1,CSAGTQEGHTQYF
TRBV6-1,CASSLIRDRGAEAFF
TRBV28,CASSLPTFGGAGTDTQYF
TRBV27,CASSLYPDGAPYGYTF
TRBV28,CASSPTTIGRPTAFF
TRBV7-3,CASSLMGGSGSVPFF
TRBV28,CASSPRDRLNQPQHF